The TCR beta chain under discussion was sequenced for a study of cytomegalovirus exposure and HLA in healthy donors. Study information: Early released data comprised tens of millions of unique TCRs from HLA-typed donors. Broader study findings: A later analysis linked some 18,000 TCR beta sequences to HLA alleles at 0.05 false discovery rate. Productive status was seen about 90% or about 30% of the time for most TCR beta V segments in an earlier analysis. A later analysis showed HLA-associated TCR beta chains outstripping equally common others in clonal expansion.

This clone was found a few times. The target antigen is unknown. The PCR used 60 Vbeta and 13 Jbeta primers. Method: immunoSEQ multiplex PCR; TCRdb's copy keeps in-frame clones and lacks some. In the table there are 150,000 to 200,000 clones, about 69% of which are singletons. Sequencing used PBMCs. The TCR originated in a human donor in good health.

The CDR3 here is CASSGIKTVYEQYF. As DNA, the CDR3 is TGTGCCAGCAGCGGGATTAAGACAGTGTACGAGCAGTACTTC. This rearrangement joins TRBV7-9 to TRBJ2-7, with a tentative D call TRBD1 (5 bases). V lost 5 bases, J lost 4 bases, and 15 bases lay in between. The CDR3 is 14 amino acids. The germline V gene encodes CDR1 SEHNR and CDR2 FQNEAQ (reference sequence).